A selection of T cell receptor beta chains follows, all from one sample in a study of cytomegalovirus exposure and HLA in healthy donors. Profiled with immunoSEQ multiplex PCR; TCRdb holds only in-frame clones, not every one. In the table there are about 65,000 clones, about 82% of which are singletons. The sequenced sample was PBMCs. These receptors came from a young woman in good health and CMV-seronegative. CDR3s include the opening cysteine and the closing phenylalanine or tryptophan. D genes are given only for firm matches. Clone sizes are given selectively: once, few, many, or a class where the clone is expanded.

J	size	V	D	DNA	CDR3
TRBJ1-1	NA	TRBV4-3	TRBD1	TGCGCCAGCAGCCAAGATTGGACAGGGGAGGAGAGTGGCACTGAAGCTTTCTTT	CASSQDWTGEESGTEAFF
TRBJ2-7	NA	TRBV7-9	TRBD2	TGTGCCAGCAGCTCCGCGGGGGGACGCAGCTCCTACGAGCAGTACTTC	CASSSAGGRSSYEQYF
TRBJ2-1	NA	TRBV7-6	NA	TGTGCCAGCAGCCCGCGAGGATACAATGAGCAGTTCTTC	CASSPRGYNEQFF
TRBJ2-7	NA	TRBV7-2	TRBD2	TGTGCCAGCAGCCCTAGCGGGGGAACCTACGAGCAGTACTTC	CASSPSGGTYEQYF
TRBJ2-3	NA	TRBV30	TRBD2	TGTGCCTGGACGGCGGGAGGGTCCACAGATACGCAGTATTTT	CAWTAGGSTDTQYF
TRBJ2-3	NA	TRBV25-1	TRBD2	TGTGCCAGCAGTGGAGCTAGCGGGATTCTGGATACGCAGTATTTT	CASSGASGILDTQYF
TRBJ1-2	NA	TRBV30	TRBD1	TGTGCCTGGGGGCCGGGACAGGCTGTACGGGGCTACACCTTC	CAWGPGQAVRGYTF
TRBJ1-4	few	TRBV2	NA	TGTGCCAGCAGTGCAGGGGCCCCAACTAATGAAAAACTGTTTTTT	CASSAGAPTNEKLFF
TRBJ1-2	NA	TRBV28	NA	TGTGCCAGCAGTTTCGGGGGATTCCCTAACTATGGCTACACCTTC	CASSFGGFPNYGYTF
TRBJ1-2	NA	TRBV7-2	TRBD1	TGTGCCAGCAGCTTAGGGGGCGGGACAGGGAACTATGGCTACACCTTC	CASSLGGGTGNYGYTF
TRBJ1-6	NA	TRBV6-5	TRBD1	TGTGCCAGCAGTACCGACAGGGGTAATTCACCCCTCCACTTT	CASSTDRGNSPLHF
TRBJ2-1	NA	TRBV6-1	NA	TGTGCCAGCACCGACCGACAGAGCTCCTACAATGAGCAGTTCTTC	CASTDRQSSYNEQFF
TRBJ2-2	NA	TRBV21-1	NA	TGTGCCATCGAGACTAGCGGGAGAAGAGACACCGGGGAGCTGTTTTTT	CAIETSGRRDTGELFF
TRBJ2-1	NA	TRBV6-5	TRBD2	TGTGCCAGCAGATTACTAGCGGGTTACAATGAGCAGTTCTTC	CASRLLAGYNEQFF
TRBJ2-7	NA	TRBV30	TRBD2	TGTGCCTGGAGTGTACGGAGACTAGCGGATCCAAGGGGGGCCTACGAGCAGTACTTC	CAWSVRRLADPRGAYEQYF
TRBJ1-3	once	TRBV25-1	NA	TGTGCCAGCAGTGATCTGAGTTTGGCTGGAAACACCATATATTTT	CASSDLSLAGNTIYF
TRBJ1-1	NA	TRBV6-1	NA	TGTGCCAGCAGGGGGCCCGCTGAAGCTTTCTTT	CASRGPAEAFF
TRBJ1-4	NA	TRBV4-1	NA	TGCGCCAGCAGCCAAGACCCAGGCTGGGATGAAAAACTGTTTTTT	CASSQDPGWDEKLFF
TRBJ1-1	NA	TRBV6-1	NA	TGTGCCAGCAGTGAATATACAGGATTCGCTGAAGCTTTCTTT	CASSEYTGFAEAFF
TRBJ1-1	NA	TRBV30	NA	TGTGCCTGGAGTTTGAGACAGAACACTGAAGCTTTCTTT	CAWSLRQNTEAFF
TRBJ1-1	NA	TRBV18	TRBD1	TGTGCCAGCTCACCACCCAGGACAGGGGGAAACACTGAAGCTTTCTTT	CASSPPRTGGNTEAFF
TRBJ2-5	NA	TRBV4-2	TRBD2	TGTGCCAGCAGCCATCTAGCGGGGGGACCCCAAGAGACCCAGTACTTC	CASSHLAGGPQETQYF
TRBJ2-7	NA	TRBV7-2	TRBD2	TGTGCCAGCAGCGCCTCTAGCGGGACAAACTCCTACGAGCAGTACTTC	CASSASSGTNSYEQYF
TRBJ1-1	NA	TRBV7-9	TRBD1	TGTGCCAGCAGTTCAGACAGGGAGCAGACTGAAGCTTTCTTT	CASSSDREQTEAFF
TRBJ2-2	once	TRBV7-2	NA	TGTGCCAGCAGCATCACAGGGAGCCGGGAGCTGTTTTTT	CASSITGSRELFF
TRBJ1-3	NA	TRBV30	TRBD1	TGTGCCTGGAGTATGGGACAGAGCTCTGGAAACACCATATATTTT	CAWSMGQSSGNTIYF
TRBJ2-3	NA	TRBV6-1	TRBD1	TGTGCCAGCAGGGAACAGGGGGTAAGCACAGATACGCAGTATTTT	CASREQGVSTDTQYF
TRBJ2-1	NA	TRBV4-1	TRBD2	TGCGCCAGCAGCCAAGAGAGACTAGCGGGAGGGCCCTATGAGCAGTTCTTC	CASSQERLAGGPYEQFF
TRBJ1-1	NA	TRBV5-4	TRBD1	TGTGCCAGCAGCTTGGGACAGGGGGCAGCCAACACTGAAGCTTTCTTT	CASSLGQGAANTEAFF
TRBJ2-7	NA	TRBV5-4	TRBD1	TGTGCCAGCAGCCGCCAGCCGGACAGGGCCTACGAGCAGTACTTC	CASSRQPDRAYEQYF
TRBJ2-3	NA	TRBV4-1	NA	TGCGCCAGCAGCCAAGATAGTGGCGGTGGTACGGCAGATACGCAGTATTTT	CASSQDSGGGTADTQYF
TRBJ1-5	NA	TRBV30	NA	TGTGCCTGGAGTGTAGGAGGGGGCAATCAGCCCCAGCATTTT	CAWSVGGGNQPQHF
TRBJ2-7	NA	TRBV4-1	TRBD2	TGCGCCAGCAGCCAAGATCGGCTAGCGGGAGCCGGCGAGCAGTACTTC	CASSQDRLAGAGEQYF
TRBJ1-1	NA	TRBV5-4	TRBD1	TGTGCCACCCGTTCCGGGACAGGGGTGACTGAAGCTTTCTTT	CATRSGTGVTEAFF
TRBJ2-2	NA	TRBV4-3	TRBD1	TGCGCCAGCAGCCAAGCCGACCAGGGGGCCGGGGAGCTGTTTTTT	CASSQADQGAGELFF
TRBJ1-6	few	TRBV5-4	NA	TGTGCCAGCAGCTATGGAGCATACGGTAATAATTCACCCCTCCACTTT	CASSYGAYGNNSPLHF
TRBJ1-3	NA	TRBV30	TRBD1	TGTGCCTGGGGTGACAGGGAATACACCATATATTTT	CAWGDREYTIYF
TRBJ1-6	NA	TRBV15	TRBD1	TGTGCCACCAGCAGATACCGGGACAGGGTATCACCCCTCCACTTT	CATSRYRDRVSPLHF
TRBJ1-6	NA	TRBV5-1	NA	TGCGCCAGCAGCTTCGGGGGATTCGATTCACCCCTCCACTTT	CASSFGGFDSPLHF
TRBJ1-5	NA	TRBV6-5	NA	TGTGCCAGCATGCTGAGGGAAAATCAGCCCCAGCATTTT	CASMLRENQPQHF
TRBJ2-7	NA	TRBV30	NA	TGTGCCTGGAGTGTCGCCAGGGGATCCGAGCAGTACTTC	CAWSVARGSEQYF
TRBJ2-2	NA	TRBV30	TRBD2	TGTGCCTGGAGTCCTTGGGGGGGGACTAGCGGTTGGGTGAACACCGGGGAGCTGTTTTTT	CAWSPWGGTSGWVNTGELFF
TRBJ2-3	NA	TRBV7-8	TRBD2	TGTGCCAGCAGCTTAGTGCGGGGGGCTAGCACAGATACGCAGTATTTT	CASSLVRGASTDTQYF
TRBJ1-2	NA	TRBV5-1	TRBD1	TGCGCCAGCAGCTTCGGATCTAGGACAGGCAGCTATGGCTACACCTTC	CASSFGSRTGSYGYTF
TRBJ1-1	NA	TRBV30	NA	TGTGCCTGGGAAACAGGGAATACTGAAGCTTTCTTT	CAWETGNTEAFF
TRBJ1-5	few	TRBV7-2	TRBD1	TGTGCCAGCAGCCCCGACAGGGGAAGAAATCAGCCCCAGCATTTT	CASSPDRGRNQPQHF
TRBJ2-5	NA	TRBV30	NA	TGTGCCTGGAGTCCCCGGCCGCCGGAGGAGACCCAGTACTTC	CAWSPRPPEETQYF
TRBJ2-2	NA	TRBV4-1	NA	TGCGCCAGCAGCCAAGGTTCAGGTCCCACCTCCCGTAGGCTGTTTTTT	CASSQGSGPTSRRLFF
TRBJ2-1	NA	TRBV4-1	TRBD2	TGCGCCAGCAGCCAAGATTCGAGCGGGGCTCGTGGGAATGAGCAGTTCTTC	CASSQDSSGARGNEQFF
TRBJ1-1	NA	TRBV29-1	TRBD1	TGCAGCGTTGCGAGACAGGGCACTGAAGCTTTCTTT	CSVARQGTEAFF
TRBJ1-1	NA	TRBV30	TRBD1	TGTGCCTTTAGACAGGGCACTGAAGCTTTCTTT	CAFRQGTEAFF
TRBJ2-1	NA	TRBV4-3	TRBD2	TGCGCCAGCAGCCAAGAGACGAGCGGGAGATACAATGAGCAGTTCTTC	CASSQETSGRYNEQFF
TRBJ2-7	NA	TRBV10-2	TRBD1	TGCGCCAGCAGTGAGAGGGGGCTGAACGAGCAGTACTTC	CASSERGLNEQYF
TRBJ1-2	NA	TRBV30	NA	TGTGCCTGGAGTCCTTACAGCTATGGCTACACCTTC	CAWSPYSYGYTF
TRBJ2-5	NA	TRBV7-9	TRBD2	TGTGCCAGCAGCGCCAGACTAGCGGGAGCAGCAGAGACCCAGTACTTC	CASSARLAGAAETQYF
TRBJ2-2	NA	TRBV7-2	NA	TGTGCCAGCAGCTTGCCAGTTAACACCGGGGAGCTGTTTTTT	CASSLPVNTGELFF
TRBJ1-4	NA	TRBV25-1	NA	TGTGCCAGCAGTGCAGGGTCGGCTGATGAAAAACTGTTTTTT	CASSAGSADEKLFF
TRBJ2-1	NA	TRBV29-1	TRBD1	TGCAGCGTGGACCGAGGCAGGGGGTTCGAGCAGTTCTTC	CSVDRGRGFEQFF
TRBJ2-5	NA	TRBV4-2	TRBD1	TGTGCCAGCAGCTACAAGGGGGCGGTACCGGGGTACCAAGAGACCCAGTACTTC	CASSYKGAVPGYQETQYF